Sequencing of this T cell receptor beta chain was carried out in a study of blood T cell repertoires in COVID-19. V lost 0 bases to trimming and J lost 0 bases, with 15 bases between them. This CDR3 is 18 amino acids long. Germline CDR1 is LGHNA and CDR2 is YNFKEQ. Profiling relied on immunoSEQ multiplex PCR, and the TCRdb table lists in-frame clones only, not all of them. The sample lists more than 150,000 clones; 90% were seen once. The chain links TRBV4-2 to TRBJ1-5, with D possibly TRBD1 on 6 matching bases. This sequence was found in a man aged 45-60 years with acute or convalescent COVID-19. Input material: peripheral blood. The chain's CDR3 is CASSQDPGQSYSNQPQHF. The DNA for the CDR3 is TGTGCCAGCAGCCAAGATCCCGGACAGTCTTATAGCAATCAGCCCCAGCATTTT.